Here is one T cell receptor beta chain with its context. Its antigen remains unknown. The CDR3 has 15 amino acids. The V segment lost 0 bases and the J segment 6 bases; nucleotides outside the gene matches: 8. The V gene's germline CDR1 is GTSNPN and CDR2 SVGIG (reference sequence). The source of the sample is a study of beta chain features in type 1 diabetes. Findings and caveats of the study: Type 1 diabetes patients had TCRB CDR3s that were shorter (moderately but significantly so) in all four CD4+ subsets.

Expressed TCRB transcripts were sequenced, since all the RNA that had been isolated was reverse transcribed. Average reads for naive, central memory and regulatory T cell samples were some 3.9 million. Sequencing was performed with immunoSEQ multiplex PCR; in TCRdb, only in-frame clones are kept and a portion is missing. The sample records about 240,000 clones, over 11% being singletons. The source of this sequence is a man aged 25-40 years with type 1 diabetes. The sample was naive CD4+ T cells from blood. V usage is TRBV30 and J usage is TRBJ1-5; 7 positions agree with TRBD1. The DNA of the CDR3 is TGTGCCTGGAGTGTACAGGGGCAGGGTATTCAGCCCCAGCATTTT. This codes for CAWSVQGQGIQPQHF.